This is a list of T cell receptor beta chains from one sample in a study of blood T cell repertoires in COVID-19. The protocol was immunoSEQ multiplex PCR, while the TCRdb copy is restricted to in-frame clones and leaves out a portion. This table holds approximately 50,000 clones, less than 90% found once. The sequenced material came from peripheral blood. All receptors come from a human donor in a cohort sampled during active COVID-19. CDR3s include the opening cysteine and the closing phenylalanine or tryptophan. Fields, in order: D gene, V gene, J gene, clone size, CDR3 protein, CDR3 DNA. The D gene is left open where the match is weak. Rows give clone size only sometimes, using once, few, many, or a class for an expanded clone.

D gene: -
V gene: TRBV30
J gene: TRBJ2-4
clone size: -
CDR3 protein: CAWTPLAKNIQYF
CDR3 DNA: TGTGCCTGGACACCACTAGCCAAAAACATTCAGTACTTC

D gene: -
V gene: TRBV20-1
J gene: TRBJ2-3
clone size: -
CDR3 protein: CSASRGTPRGDTQYF
CDR3 DNA: TGCAGTGCTAGTCGGGGAACCCCCAGGGGAGATACGCAGTATTTT

D gene: -
V gene: TRBV9
J gene: TRBJ2-1
clone size: -
CDR3 protein: CASSVEASTVYNEQFF
CDR3 DNA: TGTGCCAGCAGCGTAGAGGCGTCCACAGTCTACAATGAGCAGTTCTTC

D gene: -
V gene: TRBV6-5
J gene: TRBJ2-3
clone size: -
CDR3 protein: CASSPAGGTDTQYF
CDR3 DNA: TGTGCCAGCAGCCCGGCAGGGGGCACAGATACGCAGTATTTT

D gene: -
V gene: TRBV19
J gene: TRBJ1-1
clone size: few
CDR3 protein: CASSIMTGPVEAFF
CDR3 DNA: TGTGCCAGTAGTATAATGACAGGACCTGTTGAAGCTTTCTTT

D gene: TRBD1
V gene: TRBV6-5
J gene: TRBJ2-7
clone size: -
CDR3 protein: CASRPETGTYEQYF
CDR3 DNA: TGTGCCAGCCGCCCTGAGACAGGGACCTACGAGCAGTACTTC

D gene: -
V gene: TRBV28
J gene: TRBJ1-4
clone size: -
CDR3 protein: CASSYFDPEGNEKLFF
CDR3 DNA: TGTGCCAGCAGTTATTTCGACCCGGAGGGTAATGAAAAACTGTTTTTT

D gene: -
V gene: TRBV7-2
J gene: TRBJ2-2
clone size: few
CDR3 protein: CASRGGQSYGGELFF
CDR3 DNA: TGTGCCAGCAGGGGGGGACAGTCCTATGGCGGGGAGCTGTTTTTT

D gene: TRBD2
V gene: TRBV6-2/TRBV6-3
J gene: TRBJ2-6
clone size: -
CDR3 protein: CASSYGLGAAGNSGANVLTF
CDR3 DNA: TGTGCCAGCAGTTATGGGCTTGGGGCAGCGGGGAATTCTGGGGCCAACGTCCTGACTTTC

D gene: -
V gene: TRBV19
J gene: TRBJ1-2
clone size: -
CDR3 protein: CASSPSRGSHTF
CDR3 DNA: TGTGCCAGTAGTCCCAGCCGGGGGAGTCACACCTTC

D gene: TRBD1
V gene: TRBV3-1/TRBV3-2
J gene: TRBJ1-1
clone size: -
CDR3 protein: CASSQDRVFVGTEAFF
CDR3 DNA: TGTGCCAGCAGCCAGGACAGGGTGTTTGTGGGCACTGAAGCTTTCTTT

D gene: TRBD2
V gene: TRBV2
J gene: TRBJ2-7
clone size: -
CDR3 protein: CASTSGLAGVEQYF
CDR3 DNA: TGTGCCAGCACCTCGGGACTAGCGGGAGTCGAGCAGTACTTC

D gene: TRBD1
V gene: TRBV29-1
J gene: TRBJ1-2
clone size: medium-sized
CDR3 protein: CSVGDREGEGYTF
CDR3 DNA: TGCAGCGTTGGGGACAGGGAGGGAGAGGGCTACACCTTC

D gene: TRBD1
V gene: TRBV6-6
J gene: TRBJ2-2
clone size: -
CDR3 protein: CASSPPPTGTRELFF
CDR3 DNA: TGTGCCAGCAGCCCCCCCCCGACAGGGACCCGGGAGCTGTTTTTT

D gene: -
V gene: TRBV11-2
J gene: TRBJ1-2
clone size: -
CDR3 protein: CASSTWARGVNYGYTF
CDR3 DNA: TGTGCCAGCAGCACGTGGGCCAGGGGCGTTAACTATGGCTACACCTTC

D gene: TRBD1
V gene: TRBV2
J gene: TRBJ1-5
clone size: -
CDR3 protein: CASQGQSNQPQHF
CDR3 DNA: TGTGCCAGCCAGGGACAGAGCAATCAGCCCCAGCATTTT

D gene: TRBD2
V gene: TRBV24-1
J gene: TRBJ2-3
clone size: -
CDR3 protein: CATSDASGSGDTQYF
CDR3 DNA: TGTGCCACCAGTGATGCTAGCGGGAGTGGGGATACGCAGTATTTT

D gene: -
V gene: TRBV7-9
J gene: TRBJ1-2
clone size: few
CDR3 protein: CASRGRLYGYTF
CDR3 DNA: TGTGCCAGCAGAGGCAGGCTCTATGGCTACACCTTC

D gene: TRBD1
V gene: TRBV29-1
J gene: TRBJ1-6
clone size: -
CDR3 protein: CSVTTGGTDNSPLHF
CDR3 DNA: TGCAGCGTTACGACAGGGGGTACTGATAATTCACCCCTCCACTTT

D gene: TRBD1
V gene: TRBV27
J gene: TRBJ2-5
clone size: -
CDR3 protein: CASSPLRLGDSKETQYF
CDR3 DNA: TGTGCCAGCAGTCCCCTTAGGCTGGGGGACAGTAAAGAGACCCAGTACTTC

D gene: TRBD1
V gene: TRBV27
J gene: TRBJ2-3
clone size: many
CDR3 protein: CASSDRGFDTQYF
CDR3 DNA: TGTGCCAGCAGTGACAGGGGATTCGATACGCAGTATTTT

D gene: -
V gene: TRBV18
J gene: TRBJ1-5
clone size: -
CDR3 protein: CASSPDTYQPQHF
CDR3 DNA: TGTGCCAGCTCACCAGACACCTATCAGCCCCAGCATTTT

D gene: TRBD2
V gene: TRBV11-2
J gene: TRBJ2-7
clone size: once
CDR3 protein: CASSLVTLAGPSYEQYF
CDR3 DNA: TGTGCCAGCAGCTTAGTCACCTTAGCGGGTCCATCCTACGAGCAGTACTTC

D gene: -
V gene: TRBV30
J gene: TRBJ2-7
clone size: -
CDR3 protein: CAWSDGQKPFYEQYF
CDR3 DNA: TGTGCCTGGAGTGACGGACAGAAACCGTTCTACGAGCAGTACTTC

D gene: -
V gene: TRBV5-5
J gene: TRBJ1-5
clone size: once
CDR3 protein: CASSLGELQAQHF
CDR3 DNA: TGTGCCAGCAGCTTAGGGGAACTTCAGGCCCAGCATTTT

D gene: -
V gene: TRBV27
J gene: TRBJ1-4
clone size: -
CDR3 protein: CASSHRATNEKLFF
CDR3 DNA: TGTGCCAGCAGCCACAGGGCAACTAATGAAAAACTGTTTTTT

D gene: TRBD1
V gene: TRBV7-8
J gene: TRBJ1-2
clone size: -
CDR3 protein: CASSLVGQGDVGYTF
CDR3 DNA: TGTGCCAGCAGCTTAGTAGGACAGGGGGACGTTGGCTACACCTTC

D gene: TRBD2
V gene: TRBV2
J gene: TRBJ2-7
clone size: -
CDR3 protein: CASSVVAGEGEQYF
CDR3 DNA: TGTGCCAGCAGTGTAGTAGCGGGAGAAGGCGAGCAGTACTTC

D gene: -
V gene: TRBV19
J gene: TRBJ1-5
clone size: -
CDR3 protein: CASSLTGLFQPQHF
CDR3 DNA: TGTGCCAGTAGCTTGACAGGCCTTTTCCAGCCCCAGCATTTT

D gene: -
V gene: TRBV2
J gene: TRBJ2-2
clone size: -
CDR3 protein: CASSEWSGSNTGELFF
CDR3 DNA: TGTGCCAGCAGTGAATGGTCAGGGTCGAACACCGGGGAGCTGTTTTTT

D gene: -
V gene: TRBV5-6
J gene: TRBJ2-5
clone size: -
CDR3 protein: CASSSRGREGETQYF
CDR3 DNA: TGTGCCAGCAGCTCAAGGGGGCGGGAAGGGGAGACCCAGTACTTC

D gene: -
V gene: TRBV7-9
J gene: TRBJ2-3
clone size: -
CDR3 protein: CASSRGDTQYF
CDR3 DNA: TGTGCCAGCAGCCGCGGGGATACGCAGTATTTT

D gene: -
V gene: TRBV20-1
J gene: TRBJ1-4
clone size: -
CDR3 protein: CSASRGTNEKLFF
CDR3 DNA: TGCAGTGCCAGTCGGGGGACTAATGAAAAACTGTTTTTT

D gene: -
V gene: TRBV7-9
J gene: TRBJ2-2
clone size: -
CDR3 protein: CASSLGLAGELFF
CDR3 DNA: TGTGCCAGCAGCTTAGGACTCGCCGGGGAGCTGTTTTTT

D gene: -
V gene: TRBV19
J gene: TRBJ2-7
clone size: once
CDR3 protein: CASSGGLISSYEQYF
CDR3 DNA: TGTGCCAGTAGTGGGGGACTGATAAGCTCCTACGAGCAGTACTTC

D gene: TRBD2
V gene: TRBV29-1
J gene: TRBJ2-5
clone size: -
CDR3 protein: CSVEGRGGFVETQYF
CDR3 DNA: TGCAGCGTTGAAGGCCGGGGGGGTTTCGTGGAGACCCAGTACTTC